The 25 T cell receptor beta chains below all came from one sample that was sequenced in a study of early T cells in non-severe SARS-CoV-2 infection. TCRdb reprocessed the 5' RACE reads via MiXCR and lists one record per CDR3 protein. This repertoire shows tens of thousands of distinct CDR3 sequences, about 5.9% found once; its top ten account for 3.9%. Sequencing input: whole blood. All receptors come from an adult who was a healthcare worker with PCR-confirmed SARS-CoV-2 infection or an uninfected control (not recorded which).

This clonotype has only a few counts. This chain joins TRBV11-2 and TRBJ2-3; possible D gene TRBD1, 6 bases. Between the trimmed V and J ends, which lost 4 bases and 0 bases, there was a span of 8 bases. Germline assignment: CDR1 SGHAT and CDR2 FQNNGV. The CDR3 has 14 amino acids. In DNA form, the CDR3 reads TGTGCCAGCAGCTGGGGGCAGAGCACAGATACGCAGTATTTT. Translating it yields CASSWGQSTDTQYF.

This clonotype was seen repeatedly, ten times or more. The gene calls are TRBV5-4 and TRBJ2-1, with 9 bases matching TRBD1. The CDR3 extends over 15 amino acids. V lost 1 base, J lost 6 bases, and 5 bases stayed unmatched. In germline, CDR1 is SGHNT, CDR2 YYREEE (reference sequence). CDR3 region: CASSLHRGLGNEQFF. CDR3 bases: TGTGCCAGCAGCTTGCACAGGGGGCTTGGCAATGAGCAGTTCTTC.

This clonotype was counted ten times or more. The chain carries TRBV28 and TRBJ1-4; tentatively, D is TRBD1 (5 bases). Trimming removed 5 bases at V and 7 bases at J, with 17 bases between. The CDR3 is made up of 15 amino acids. Germline V gives CDR1 MDHEN, CDR2 SYDVKM. The CDR3, as DNA: TGTGCCAGCAGTCCTGGGGGGAGCCATGGTGAAAAACTGTTTTTT. Protein product: CASSPGGSHGEKLFF. Variable domain in full (rest from reference TRBV28 and TRBJ1-4): DVKVTQSSRYLVKRTGEKVFLECVQDMDHENMFWYRQDPGLGLRLIYFSYDVKMKEKGDIPEGYSVSREKKERFSLILESASTNQTSMYLCASSPGGSHGEKLFFGSGTQLSVL.

The chain has TRBV6-2 or TRBV6-3 and TRBJ2-7; D uncertain. This CDR3 has 14 amino acids. The ends were cut back, 7 bases at V and 6 bases at J, with 19 bases in the middle. Per germline, CDR1 MNHEY and CDR2 SVGEGT. For the CDR3, the DNA is TGTGCCAGCATATCCATCAGGTGGGGATCCGAGCAGTACTTC. It specifies CASISIRWGSEQYF.

This clonotype was seen only a few times. V usage is TRBV5-1 and J usage is TRBJ2-7; D perhaps matches TRBD1 (6 bases). Trimming removed 4 bases from V and 7 bases from J, with 21 bases in between. This CDR3 contains 15 residues. Germline lookup yields CDR1 SGHRS and CDR2 YFSETQ. CDR3 sequence reads: CASSATGQRSAEQYF. Here the CDR3 DNA reads TGCGCCAGCAGCGCCACGGGACAAAGGTCGGCGGAGCAGTACTTC.

The chain employs TRBV6-5 and TRBJ2-7, with D possibly matching TRBD1 (6 bases). The germline V gene has CDR1 MNHEY and CDR2 SVGAGI. The length of the CDR3 is 15 residues. V was clipped by 0 bases and J by 6 bases, with 15 bases between them. The CDR3 sequence is CASSYSEVGGSEQYF. Here the CDR3 DNA reads TGTGCCAGCAGTTACTCTGAGGTAGGGGGATCCGAGCAGTACTTC.

The chain couples TRBV12-3 or TRBV12-4 to TRBJ2-1; TRBD1 agrees at 7 bases. The CDR3 extends over 14 amino acids. J was trimmed by 4 bases and V by 4 bases; bases with no gene match: 4. The CDR3 DNA follows: TGTGCCAGCAGTTCGGGACAGTTATACAATGAGCAGTTCTTC. It translates to CASSSGQLYNEQFF.

This clonotype was recorded many times. This sequence joins TRBV28 and TRBJ2-4; TRBD2 is a possible D gene (6 bases). Trimming pared 3 bases from V and 9 bases from J, leaving 21 bases between. The CDR3 length is 16 residues. Germline V gene lookup returns CDR1 MDHEN and CDR2 SYDVKM. CDR3 sequence (DNA): TGTGCCAGCAGTTTCGGCTCCCTGCGTCTGGGAGGCATTCAGTACTTC. It yields the protein CASSFGSLRLGGIQYF. Looking up the rest from reference TRBV28 and TRBJ2-4 gives the full variable domain: DVKVTQSSRYLVKRTGEKVFLECVQDMDHENMFWYRQDPGLGLRLIYFSYDVKMKEKGDIPEGYSVSREKKERFSLILESASTNQTSMYLCASSFGSLRLGGIQYFGAGTRLSVL.

The CDR3 DNA reads as TGTGCCAGCAGCCAGGGGGGAATGAGGTACGAGCAGTACTTC. It is translated as CASSQGGMRYEQYF. The chain has TRBV12-3 or TRBV12-4 and TRBJ2-7, with a possible D match to TRBD1 (7 bases). V lost 6 bases and J 4 bases, leaving 16 bases between the germline ends. The CDR3 runs 14 residues.

This clonotype came up many times. This chain connects TRBV25-1 to TRBJ2-1; 14 bases are shared with TRBD2. The V segment lost 7 bases and the J segment 2 bases; nucleotides outside the gene matches: 13. Germline CDR1 and CDR2: MGHDK and SYGVNS. CDR3 size: 19 residues. CDR3 amino acids: CASTLGTGTSGGPYNEQFF. CDR3 nucleotide sequence: TGTGCCAGCACCCTTGGAACCGGGACTAGCGGGGGACCCTACAATGAGCAGTTCTTC.

This clonotype was recorded at least ten times. V usage is TRBV20-1 and J usage is TRBJ2-3; TRBD2 aligns across 7 bases. The trim removed 3 bases at V and 1 base at J, leaving 7 bases unmatched. CDR1 is DFQATT, CDR2 SNEGSKA, per germline (reference sequence). The CDR3 is 15 amino acids. The chain's CDR3 is CSASPRAGGTDTQYF. The CDR3 bases are TGCAGTGCTAGCCCTCGGGCGGGGGGCACAGATACGCAGTATTTT.

This clonotype was seen more than once but under ten times. V usage is TRBV15 and J usage is TRBJ2-1; TRBD1 matches at 7 bases. Per germline, CDR1 LNHNV and CDR2 YYDKDF (reference sequence). The CDR3 length is 15 residues. Germline trimming cut 0 bases from V and 1 base from J; bases unmatched to any gene: 0. For the CDR3, the DNA is TGTGCCACCAGCAGAGACAGGGGGTCCTACAATGAGCAGTTCTTC. Its translation: CATSRDRGSYNEQFF.

The chain uses TRBV27 and TRBJ2-5; TRBD1 agrees at 7 bases. The V gene end was trimmed by 4 bases and the J gene end by 4 bases; junction bases not matched to a gene: 6. Germline loops: CDR1 MNHEY, CDR2 SMNVEV (reference sequence). The CDR3 is 14 amino acids. DNA of the CDR3: TGTGCCAGCAGTTATACAGGGGCAGCAGAGACCCAGTACTTC. Amino acid sequence: CASSYTGAAETQYF.

This clonotype was detected many times. V gene TRBV5-1 combines with J gene TRBJ2-1; a weak D match, TRBD2 (5 bases). The CDR3 has 15 residues. Trimming shortened V by 0 bases and J by 0 bases, and 7 bases separated the two germline ends. The germline V gene encodes CDR1 SGHRS and CDR2 YFSETQ. The CDR3 sequence is CASSLEGSSYNEQFF. CDR3 DNA sequence: TGCGCCAGCAGCTTGGAAGGGAGCTCCTACAATGAGCAGTTCTTC.

Only a few counts were recorded for this clonotype. V gene TRBV7-9 combines with J gene TRBJ1-2, with 7 bases identical to TRBD1. CDR1 SEHNR and CDR2 FQNEAQ come from the germline V gene (reference sequence). This CDR3 region has 12 residues. CDR3 residues: CAPGTEGYGYTF. The CDR3 DNA reads as TGTGCTCCAGGGACAGAAGGCTATGGCTACACCTTC.

This clonotype was picked up many times. V usage is TRBV2 and J usage is TRBJ2-3; 12 bases are shared with TRBD2. The trim removed 0 bases at V and 8 bases at J, leaving 3 bases unmatched. Germline V gene lookup returns CDR1 SNHLY and CDR2 FYNNEI. The CDR3 totals 15 residues. CDR3 sequence (DNA): TGTGCCAGCAGTGAAGCCGGACTAGCGGGGAGTACGCAGTATTTT. Protein: CASSEAGLAGSTQYF.

In its sample, this clonotype was seen many times. The rearrangement links TRBV6-5 to TRBJ1-6, with D hard to call. From germline, CDR1 is MNHEY and CDR2 SVGAGI. V was trimmed by 6 bases and J by 6 bases, leaving 6 bases between them. The CDR3 spans 12 residues. The CDR3 region is CASSEFNSPLHF. The DNA for the CDR3 is TGTGCCAGCAGCGAATTTAATTCACCCCTCCACTTT.

This clonotype was seen at least ten times. The chain employs TRBV2 and TRBJ2-2; the match to TRBD1 covers 8 bases. Germline-derived CDR1 and CDR2 are SNHLY and FYNNEI. Unmatched junction bases numbered 6, after V lost 10 bases and J lost 5 bases. The CDR3 covers 13 residues. CDR3 coding DNA: TGTGCCACAGGACAGGGAGAAACCGGGGAGCTGTTTTTT. It yields the protein CATGQGETGELFF.

This clonotype was detected ten times or more. CDR3 in amino acids: CATWAQYEQYF. The CDR3 DNA is TGTGCCACCTGGGCCCAATACGAGCAGTACTTC. The V and J genes are TRBV10-3 and TRBJ2-7; D is undetermined. Germline V gene data show CDR1 as ENHRY and CDR2 as SYGVKD. The CDR3 covers 11 residues. Trimming stripped 10 bases from V and 4 bases from J, with 11 bases between.

This clonotype appeared many times. This chain connects TRBV3-1 to TRBJ1-1; D call uncertain. This CDR3 is built from 13 residues. Per germline, CDR1 LGHDT and CDR2 YNNKEL (reference sequence). Between the trimmed V and J ends, which lost 1 base and 6 bases, there was a span of 9 bases. The CDR3, as DNA: TGTGCCAGCAGCCAAGGGGAGGTAGCTGAAGCTTTCTTT. Translating it yields CASSQGEVAEAFF.

This clonotype was seen at least ten times. The genes are TRBV11-1 and TRBJ2-1, with 11 positions matching TRBD1. Germline CDR1 SGHAT, CDR2 FQDESV (reference sequence). The CDR3 runs to 15 residues. The ends lost 5 bases at V and 2 bases at J; junction bases unmatched: 2. DNA for the CDR3: TGTGCCAGCAGCGGGGGACAGGGGGCCTACAATGAGCAGTTCTTC. Its protein is CASSGGQGAYNEQFF.

This clonotype occurred many times. The chain uses TRBV12-3 or TRBV12-4 and TRBJ2-4, with D tentatively TRBD1 or TRBD2 (5 bases each). Trimming took 3 bases from V and 1 from J, leaving 10 bases between them. The CDR3 length is 15 residues. In DNA form, the CDR3 reads TGTGCCAGCAGTTTTACGGGGCGCGCCAAAAACATTCAGTACTTC. It is translated as CASSFTGRAKNIQYF.

This clonotype showed up just a few times. The chain couples TRBV6-2 or TRBV6-3 to TRBJ2-1; D may be TRBD1 or TRBD2 (5 bases each). Germline V gene sequence: CDR1 MNHEY, CDR2 SVGEGT. The length of the CDR3 is 13 residues. The V end was cut by 3 bases, the J end by 5 bases, with 8 bases between. Here the CDR3 reads CASSYWGNNEQFF. The CDR3 DNA reads TGTGCCAGCAGTTATTGGGGGAACAATGAGCAGTTCTTC.

This clonotype came up many times. This chain's CDR3 is CSVETRDSYEQYF. The CDR3 DNA reads TGCAGCGTTGAAACGAGGGACTCCTACGAGCAGTACTTC. The chain has TRBV29-1 and TRBJ2-7; possible D gene TRBD2, 5 bases. The CDR3 consists of 13 residues. The ends were cut back, 2 bases at V and 0 bases at J, with 8 bases in the middle. The germline CDR1 and CDR2 sequences are SQVTM and ANQGSEA.

This clonotype was detected once. A much bigger clone sits one base away, suggesting this may be a read error. The rearrangement uses TRBV12-3 or TRBV12-4 and TRBJ2-5; D gene uncertain. The V end was cut by 1 base, the J end by 4 bases, with 13 bases between. The CDR3 totals 15 residues. As DNA, the CDR3 is TGTGCCAGCAGTTTAGTGTCCCCCCGAGGAGAGACCCAGTACTTC. It translates to CASSLVSPRGETQYF.